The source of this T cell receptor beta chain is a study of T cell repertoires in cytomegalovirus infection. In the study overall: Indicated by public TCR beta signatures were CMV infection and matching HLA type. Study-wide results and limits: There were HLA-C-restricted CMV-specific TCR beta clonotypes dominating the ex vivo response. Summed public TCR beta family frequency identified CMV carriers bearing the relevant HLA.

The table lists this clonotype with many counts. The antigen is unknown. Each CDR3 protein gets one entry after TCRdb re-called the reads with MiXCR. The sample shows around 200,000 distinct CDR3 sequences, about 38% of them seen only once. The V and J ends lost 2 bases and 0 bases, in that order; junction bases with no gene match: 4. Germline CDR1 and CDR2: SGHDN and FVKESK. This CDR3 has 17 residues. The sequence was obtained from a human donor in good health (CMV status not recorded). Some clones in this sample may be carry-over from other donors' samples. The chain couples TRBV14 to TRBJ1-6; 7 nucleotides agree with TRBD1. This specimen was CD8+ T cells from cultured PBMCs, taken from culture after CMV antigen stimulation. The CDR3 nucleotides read TGTGCCAGCAGCCAACGCTACAGGGGCTCCTATAATTCACCCCTCCACTTT. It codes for CASSQRYRGSYNSPLHF. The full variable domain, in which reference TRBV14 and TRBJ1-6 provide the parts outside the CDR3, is EAGVTQFPSHSVIEKGQTVTLRCDPISGHDNLYWYRRVMGKEIKFLLHFVKESKQDESGMPNNRFLAERTGGTYSTLKVQPAELEDSGVYFCASSQRYRGSYNSPLHFGNGTRLTVT.